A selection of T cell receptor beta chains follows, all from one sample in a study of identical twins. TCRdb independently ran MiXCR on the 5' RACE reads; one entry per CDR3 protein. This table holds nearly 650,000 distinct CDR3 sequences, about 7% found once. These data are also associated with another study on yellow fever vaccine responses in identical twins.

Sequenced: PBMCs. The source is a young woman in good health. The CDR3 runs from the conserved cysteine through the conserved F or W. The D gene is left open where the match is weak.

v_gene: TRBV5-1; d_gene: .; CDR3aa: CASSLAGIPDEQYF
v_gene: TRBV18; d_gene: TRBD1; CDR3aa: CASSPLGTGYTEAFF
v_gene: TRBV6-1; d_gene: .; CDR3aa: CASSPPTGLYGYTF
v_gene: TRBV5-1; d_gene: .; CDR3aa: CASSPLPSDHNEQFF
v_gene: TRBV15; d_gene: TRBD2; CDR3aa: CATSRIRRLAGYWSYNEQFF
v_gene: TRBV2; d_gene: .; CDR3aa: CASSEMGDTGELFF
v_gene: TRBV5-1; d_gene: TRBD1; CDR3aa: CASSTGQSNTEAFF
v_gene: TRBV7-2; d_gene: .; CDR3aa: CASSLGGGLETQYF
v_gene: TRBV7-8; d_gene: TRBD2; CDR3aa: CASSLGVAGGPNGELFF
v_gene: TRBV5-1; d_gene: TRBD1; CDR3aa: CASSLPKAGGEFYNEQFF
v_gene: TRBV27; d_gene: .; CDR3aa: CASSLRAGGYNEQFF
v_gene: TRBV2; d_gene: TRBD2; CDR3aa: CASRGLAGVLQYF
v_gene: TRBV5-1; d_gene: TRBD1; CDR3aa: CASSRDRDGYEQYF
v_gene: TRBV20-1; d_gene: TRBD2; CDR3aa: CSASGGSTYEQYF
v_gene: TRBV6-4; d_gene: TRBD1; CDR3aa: CASSEGTGGYEQYF
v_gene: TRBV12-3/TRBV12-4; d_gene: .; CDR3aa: CASSPSRNANEQFF
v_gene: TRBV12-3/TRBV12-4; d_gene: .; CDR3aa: CASSSGRNYGYTF
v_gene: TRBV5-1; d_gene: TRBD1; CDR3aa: CASSFHRGQETQYF
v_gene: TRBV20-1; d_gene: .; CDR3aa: CSARSEGRSTYTQYF
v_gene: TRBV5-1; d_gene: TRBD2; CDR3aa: CASSFSGSYTGELFF
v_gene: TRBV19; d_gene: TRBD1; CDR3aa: CASSYRGIDTQYF
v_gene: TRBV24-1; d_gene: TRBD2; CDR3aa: CATSDRRTSGYNEQFF
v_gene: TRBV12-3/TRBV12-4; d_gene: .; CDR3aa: CASSLGQFANTGELFF
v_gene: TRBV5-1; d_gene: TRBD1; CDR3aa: CASSLDGQGNTEAFF
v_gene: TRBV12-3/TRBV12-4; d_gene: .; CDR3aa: CASSVSQTNYGYTF
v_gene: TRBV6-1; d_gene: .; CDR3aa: CASSGLGESQPQHF
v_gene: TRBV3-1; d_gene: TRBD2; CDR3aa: CASSRGLAVHEQFF
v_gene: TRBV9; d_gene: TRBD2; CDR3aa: CASSARLAPLGEQYF
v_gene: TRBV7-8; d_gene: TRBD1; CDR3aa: CASRKQGLAYNEQFF
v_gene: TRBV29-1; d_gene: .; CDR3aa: CSVVLGGSNQPQHF